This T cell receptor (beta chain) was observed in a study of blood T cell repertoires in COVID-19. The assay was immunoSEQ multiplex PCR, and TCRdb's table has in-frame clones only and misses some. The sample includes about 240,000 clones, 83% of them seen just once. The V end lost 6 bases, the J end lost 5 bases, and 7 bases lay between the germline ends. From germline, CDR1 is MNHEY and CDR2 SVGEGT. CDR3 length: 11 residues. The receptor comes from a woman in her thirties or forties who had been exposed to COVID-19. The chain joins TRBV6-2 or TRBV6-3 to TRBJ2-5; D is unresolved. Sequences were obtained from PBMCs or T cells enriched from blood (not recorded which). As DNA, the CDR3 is TGTGCCAGCAGCACAGTGGAGACCCAGTACTTC. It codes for CASSTVETQYF.